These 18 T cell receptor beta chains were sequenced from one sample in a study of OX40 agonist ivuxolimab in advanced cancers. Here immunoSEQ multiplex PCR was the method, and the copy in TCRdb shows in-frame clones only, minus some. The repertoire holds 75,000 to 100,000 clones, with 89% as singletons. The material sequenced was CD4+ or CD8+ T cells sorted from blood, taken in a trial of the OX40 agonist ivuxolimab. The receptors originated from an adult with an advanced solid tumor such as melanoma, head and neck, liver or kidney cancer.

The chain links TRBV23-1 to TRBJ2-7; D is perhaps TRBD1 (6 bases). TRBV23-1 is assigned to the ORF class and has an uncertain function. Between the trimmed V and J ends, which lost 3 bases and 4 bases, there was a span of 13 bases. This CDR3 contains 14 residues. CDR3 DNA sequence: TGCGCCAGCAGTCAGTCGACAGGCGGGTACGAGCAGTACTTC. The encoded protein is CASSQSTGGYEQYF.

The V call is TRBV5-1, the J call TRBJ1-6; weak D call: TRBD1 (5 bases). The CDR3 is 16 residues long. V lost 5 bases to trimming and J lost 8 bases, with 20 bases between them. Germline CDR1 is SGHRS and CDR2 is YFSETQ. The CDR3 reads CASRPGAGLLDSPLHF. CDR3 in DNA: TGCGCCAGCAGGCCCGGAGCGGGACTATTGGATTCACCCCTCCACTTT.

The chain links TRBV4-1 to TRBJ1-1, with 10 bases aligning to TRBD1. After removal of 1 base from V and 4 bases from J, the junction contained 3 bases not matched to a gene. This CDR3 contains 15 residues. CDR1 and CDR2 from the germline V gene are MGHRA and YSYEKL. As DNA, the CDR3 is TGCGCCAGCAGCCAAGGACGGACAGGGGGCACTGAAGCTTTCTTT. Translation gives CASSQGRTGGTEAFF.

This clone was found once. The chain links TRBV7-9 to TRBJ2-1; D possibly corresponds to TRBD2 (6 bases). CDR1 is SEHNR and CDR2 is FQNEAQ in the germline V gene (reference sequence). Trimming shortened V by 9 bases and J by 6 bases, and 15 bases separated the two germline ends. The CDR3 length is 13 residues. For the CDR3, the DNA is TGTGCCAGATCTGAGGATAGCGGCAATGAGCAGTTCTTC. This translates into CARSEDSGNEQFF.

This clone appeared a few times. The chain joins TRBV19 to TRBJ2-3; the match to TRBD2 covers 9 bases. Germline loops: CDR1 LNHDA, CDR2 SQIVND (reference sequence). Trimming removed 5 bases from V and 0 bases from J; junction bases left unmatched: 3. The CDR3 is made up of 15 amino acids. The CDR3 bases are TGTGCCAGTAGTCTAAGCGGGAGGAGCACAGATACGCAGTATTTT. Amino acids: CASSLSGRSTDTQYF.

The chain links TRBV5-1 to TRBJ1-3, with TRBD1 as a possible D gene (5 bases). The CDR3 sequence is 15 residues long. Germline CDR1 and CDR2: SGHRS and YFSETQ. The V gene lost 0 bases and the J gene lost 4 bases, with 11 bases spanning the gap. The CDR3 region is CASSLDQGAGNTIYF. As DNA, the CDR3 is TGCGCCAGCAGCTTGGACCAGGGAGCGGGAAACACCATATATTTT. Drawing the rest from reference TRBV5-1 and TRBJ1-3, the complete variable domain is KAGVTQTPRYLIKTRGQQVTLSCSPISGHRSVSWYQQTPGQGLQFLFEYFSETQRNKGNFPGRFSGRQFSNSRSEMNVSTLELGDSALYLCASSLDQGAGNTIYFGEGSWLTVV.

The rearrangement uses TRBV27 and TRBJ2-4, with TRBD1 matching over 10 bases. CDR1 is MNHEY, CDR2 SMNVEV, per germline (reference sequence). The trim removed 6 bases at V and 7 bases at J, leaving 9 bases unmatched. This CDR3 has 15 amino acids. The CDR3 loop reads CASSPLRDRGNIQYF. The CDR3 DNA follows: TGTGCCAGCAGCCCTCTCCGGGACAGGGGTAACATTCAGTACTTC.

CDR3 DNA: TGTGCCAGCAGCTTTGGGACAGTGGGAAGTGGCTACACCTTC. Protein sequence: CASSFGTVGSGYTF. The J gene is TRBJ1-2, the V gene TRBV5-6, with TRBD1 matching 7 bases. CDR1 and CDR2 (germline): SGHDT, YYEEEE. This CDR3 is built from 14 residues. The V segment lost 2 bases and the J segment 7 bases; nucleotides outside the gene matches: 8.

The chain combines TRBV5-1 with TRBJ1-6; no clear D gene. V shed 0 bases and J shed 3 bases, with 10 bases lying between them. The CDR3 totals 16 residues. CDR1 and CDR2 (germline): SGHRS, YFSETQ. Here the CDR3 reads CASSLAGQRYNSPLHF. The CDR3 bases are TGCGCCAGCAGCTTGGCGGGTCAGCGCTATAATTCACCCCTCCACTTT.

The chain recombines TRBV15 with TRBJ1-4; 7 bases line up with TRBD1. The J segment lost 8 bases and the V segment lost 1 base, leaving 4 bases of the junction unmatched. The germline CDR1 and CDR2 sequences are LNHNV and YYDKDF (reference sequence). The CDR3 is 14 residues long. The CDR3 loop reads CATSRGQGVEKLFF. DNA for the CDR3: TGTGCCACCAGCAGAGGACAGGGAGTGGAAAAACTGTTTTTT.

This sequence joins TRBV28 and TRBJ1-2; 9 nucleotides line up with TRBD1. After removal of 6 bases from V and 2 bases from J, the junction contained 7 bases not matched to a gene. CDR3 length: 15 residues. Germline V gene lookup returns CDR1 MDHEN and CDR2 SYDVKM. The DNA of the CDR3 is TGTGCCAGCAGCTCTCCCGGACAGGGGAACTATGGCTACACCTTC. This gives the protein CASSSPGQGNYGYTF.

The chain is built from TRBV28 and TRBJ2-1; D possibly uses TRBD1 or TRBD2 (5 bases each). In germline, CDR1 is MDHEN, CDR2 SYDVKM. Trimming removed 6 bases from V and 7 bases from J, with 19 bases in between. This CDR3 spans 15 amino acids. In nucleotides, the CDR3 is TGTGCCAGCAGGGACTTAGTCGAAGGGGAAAATGAGCAGTTCTTC. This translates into CASRDLVEGENEQFF.

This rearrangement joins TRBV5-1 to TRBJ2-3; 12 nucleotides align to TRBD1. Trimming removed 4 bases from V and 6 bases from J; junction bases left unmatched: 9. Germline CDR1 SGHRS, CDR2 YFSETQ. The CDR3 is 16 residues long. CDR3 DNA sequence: TGCGCCAGCAGCCTCCGGGACAGGGGGCAGCATGATACGCAGTATTTT. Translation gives CASSLRDRGQHDTQYF.

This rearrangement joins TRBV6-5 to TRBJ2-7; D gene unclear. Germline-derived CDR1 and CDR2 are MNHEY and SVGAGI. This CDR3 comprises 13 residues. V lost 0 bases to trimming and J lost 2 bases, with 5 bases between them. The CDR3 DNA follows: TGTGCCAGCAGTTACTCGACGGCCTACGAGCAGTACTTC. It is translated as CASSYSTAYEQYF.

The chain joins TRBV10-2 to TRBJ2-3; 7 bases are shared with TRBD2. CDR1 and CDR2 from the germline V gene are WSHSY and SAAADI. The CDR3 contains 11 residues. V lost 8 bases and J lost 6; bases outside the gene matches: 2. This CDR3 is CASGSGDTQYF. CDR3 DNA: TGCGCCAGCGGTAGCGGGGATACGCAGTATTTT.

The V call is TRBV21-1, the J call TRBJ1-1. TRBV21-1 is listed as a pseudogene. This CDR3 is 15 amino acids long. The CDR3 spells CASSKYVILNTEAFF. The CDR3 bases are TGTGCCAGCAGCAAATATGTGATCCTGAACACTGAAGCTTTCTTT.

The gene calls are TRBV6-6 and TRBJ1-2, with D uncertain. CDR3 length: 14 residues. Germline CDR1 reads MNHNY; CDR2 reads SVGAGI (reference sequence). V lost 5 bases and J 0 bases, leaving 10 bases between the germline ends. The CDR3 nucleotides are TGTGCCAGCAGTACACATGCCCCTAACTATGGCTACACCTTC. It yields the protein CASSTHAPNYGYTF.

The CDR3 sequence: CASSLVQGAYGYTF. As DNA, the CDR3 is TGTGCCAGCAGTTTAGTACAGGGGGCCTATGGCTACACCTTC. The chain uses TRBV28 and TRBJ1-2, with 9 bases lining up with TRBD1. The CDR3 covers 14 residues. Germline-derived CDR1 and CDR2 are MDHEN and SYDVKM. Losses at the gene ends were 2 bases for V and 4 bases for J; bases not matched to a gene: 2.